This T cell receptor beta chain is drawn from a study of T cells after yellow fever vaccination (dated by TCRdb to about 2019). At the level of the whole study: Libraries from fractions with low cell numbers were prepared with the SMART-Seq v4 Ultra Low Input RNA kit. To follow T-cell clones before and after both primary and booster YFV17D yellow fever vaccination, bulk TCR alpha and beta repertoires underwent longitudinal sequencing. Two healthy male donors, one aged 18 to 30 and one aged 30 to 40 years, made up the cohort. Blood was collected at multiple timepoints before and after primary and secondary immunization, and bulk PBMC replicates and cell subsets were isolated. Broad study findings and their caveats: Compared with the primary T-cell response, the secondary T-cell response was faster but weaker, reaching its peak on day 5 rather than on day 15. Because the study included only a couple of donors, the extent to which the findings can be generalized is limited. Most clones expanded after primary vaccination were re-detected after the booster (almost 98% of CD4 and around nine tenths of CD8), suggesting broad memory maintenance. A small share of clonotypes occurred in both CD4 and CD8 compartments, likely arising from convergent recombination. FACS-sorted repertoires could contain abundant contaminating clonotypes from the bulk population, so computational filtering was required.

Taken with the paper, the label for treatment or condition translates to: live attenuated yellow fever vaccine strain. Two biological replicates of bulk PBMCs were collected at each blood-draw timepoint. PBMCs were isolated from peripheral blood using a standard Ficoll-Paque protocol. RNA was extracted with TriZol from bulk PBMCs, CD4 and CD8 fractions, and dextramer-positive and dextramer-negative fractions. About this clonotype itself: Its binding antigen is unknown. One base away there is no much larger clone; base qualities are not given.

TCR cDNA was synthesized by 5'RACE template switching, through which a universal primer site and unique molecular identifiers were introduced. Priming of cDNA synthesis was performed from both the TCR alpha and TCR beta constant segments. Library amplification involved two PCR steps, and the second step added sample barcodes and sequencing adapters. Sequencing of libraries was done on Illumina HiSeq 2500 (2x100 bp) or NovaSeq (2x150 bp). On the study's bioinformatics: MIGEC handled demultiplexing of reads and collapsing into UMI consensus sequences, while MiXCR performed V(D)J alignment. Vaccine-responding clonotypes were defined with edgeR using replicate PBMC samples, requiring FDR below 0.01 and a log2 fold change above 5 up to day 15. Each bulk clonotype received a CD4 or CD8 identity based on whether the sequenced CD4 or CD8 repertoire contained that clonotype at higher abundance. Starting from the raw public reads, TCRdb applied fastp trimming at Q25, assembled clones with MiXCR and retained in-frame beta chains. Rows with a matching CDR3 protein are joined into one entry that keeps the most common DNA and genes. The authors' filters were not applied to this entry. Across this sample there are under 600,000 distinct CDR3 sequences, with roughly 13% seen only once. Jointly, the top ten make up around 15% of the sample.

Relative to germline, V is 5 bases shorter and J is 6 bases shorter, with 14 bases between their ends. Sequences LGHDT (CDR1) and YNNKEL (CDR2) are obtained from the germline V gene (reference sequence). Spanning cysteine to phenylalanine, the CDR3 consists of 13 amino acids. The retained sequence is limited to the CDR3, 39 bases, with the frame set at the first base. The sample in question was PBMCs, obtained on the day of the yellow fever booster vaccination. The origin of this receptor is a man aged 25 to 40 who received the YFV17D yellow fever vaccine. The sequence joins TRBV3-1 to TRBJ2-7; the D gene may be TRBD1 or TRBD2, since each aligns over 5 bases. The encoded CDR3 is CASSWGTTVEQYF. The nucleotide sequence is TGTGCCAGCAGCTGGGGGACGACGGTCGAGCAGTACTTC.